A selection of T cell receptor beta chains follows, all from one sample in a study of T cell repertoires and leukemia-associated antigens. TCRdb re-called the 5' RACE reads with MiXCR, one entry per CDR3 protein. The data contain 7,500 to 10,000 distinct CDR3 sequences, approximately 45% of them singletons. No antigen has been assigned to these receptors. Input material: CD3+ T cells sorted from blood and cultured. These receptors were taken from a female donor in good health. Both conserved end residues are part of each CDR3. The D gene is left open where the match is weak. Clone size is shown for a subset of rows, as once, few, many or a class of expanded clone.

D	V	J	size	DNA	CDR3
TRBD2	TRBV20-1	TRBJ2-1	once	TGCAGTGCTAGCGGGAGGGCCACGCTCTATCGCGAGCAGTTCTTC	CSASGRATLYREQFF
TRBD1	TRBV5-5	TRBJ2-5	few	TGTGCCAGCAGCCCCGGACAGGTACAAGAGACCCAGTACTTC	CASSPGQVQETQYF
TRBD1	TRBV20-1	TRBJ1-1	few	TGCAGTGCGAGACAGGGATGGGGAAATGTGAACACTGAAGCTTTCTTT	CSARQGWGNVNTEAFF
-	TRBV12-3/TRBV12-4	TRBJ1-5	once	TGTGCCAGCAGCTTACCCAATCAGCCCCAGCATTTT	CASSLPNQPQHF
-	TRBV7-2	TRBJ2-7	-	TGTGCCAGCAGCTTAGTTACCTACGAGCAGTACTTC	CASSLVTYEQYF
-	TRBV20-1	TRBJ2-7	-	TGCAGTGCCCTATCTGATTTAGGGGAGCAGTACTTC	CSALSDLGEQYF
TRBD2	TRBV7-2	TRBJ2-1	-	TGTGCCAGCAGCCCCAGGAGGAGCGGGGGATACAATGAGCAGTTCTTC	CASSPRRSGGYNEQFF
TRBD2	TRBV5-1	TRBJ2-1	-	TGCGCCAGCAGCTTGGTAACTAGCGGTGGGTATGAGCAGTTCTTC	CASSLVTSGGYEQFF
TRBD2	TRBV6-1	TRBJ2-1	once	TGTGCCAGCGGGAATTGGTTGAGTAGCGGGAGTATAGTCAATGAGCAGTTCTTC	CASGNWLSSGSIVNEQFF
-	TRBV4-2	TRBJ2-7	-	TGTGCCAGCAGCCAACACTCCCAGAGCTCCTACGAGCAATACTTC	CASSQHSQSSYEQYF
-	TRBV7-8	TRBJ2-2	once	TGTGCCAGCAGCTTAGACCATACCGGCTTAACCGGGGAGCTGTTTTTT	CASSLDHTGLTGELFF
-	TRBV3-1	TRBJ2-3	many	TGTGCCAGCAGCCAGACTGGGGGTAGCACAGATACGCAGTATTTT	CASSQTGGSTDTQYF
TRBD1	TRBV29-1	TRBJ1-1	-	TGCAGCTTGGTGGGGACAGGGTACGGGGCTTTCTTT	CSLVGTGYGAFF
TRBD2	TRBV13	TRBJ2-1	-	TGTGCCAGCAGCTTAAGGGCTAGCGGGAGGGCCGGGTTCTTC	CASSLRASGRAGFF
TRBD2	TRBV4-3	TRBJ2-5	many	TGCGCCAGCAGCCAAAGTCCTGGACTAGCGGGACAAGAGACCCAGTACTTC	CASSQSPGLAGQETQYF
-	TRBV28	TRBJ2-5	many	TGTGCCAGCAGTTTATTTGGGGTCCTGCGGGGCAAGACCCAGTACTTC	CASSLFGVLRGKTQYF
-	TRBV12-3/TRBV12-4	TRBJ2-1	medium-sized	TGTGCCAGCGCCCCCCCGAGTCGCGTCGGTGAGCAGTTCTTC	CASAPPSRVGEQFF
TRBD2	TRBV7-9	TRBJ2-7	many	TGTGCCAGCAGCGATCGGCCTGGGACTAGCGGGAGATACTACGAGCAGTACTTC	CASSDRPGTSGRYYEQYF
-	TRBV6-1	TRBJ2-2	once	TGTGCCAGCAGTCTTTATAGCGGAGCGAACACCGGGGAGCTGTTTTTT	CASSLYSGANTGELFF
TRBD2	TRBV5-1	TRBJ2-1	few	TGCGCCAGCAGCTTCAGCGGGAGGGCCTTCGATGAGCAGTTCTTC	CASSFSGRAFDEQFF
-	TRBV7-8	TRBJ1-1	-	TGTGCCAGCGGCTTAGGGCGGGGGCAGGTCATGAACACTGAAGCTTTCTTT	CASGLGRGQVMNTEAFF
TRBD2	TRBV20-1	TRBJ2-4	medium-sized	TGCAGTGCAAGGCCGGGACTAGCGGGAGGCGACATTCAGTACTTC	CSARPGLAGGDIQYF
-	TRBV12-5	TRBJ1-1	-	TGTGCTAGTGGTTTGGGGGCAGAGGAAGCTTTCTTT	CASGLGAEEAFF
TRBD1	TRBV7-2	TRBJ2-2	few	TGTGCCAGCAGCTTATTAACAGGGGGCACCGGGGAGCTGTTTTTT	CASSLLTGGTGELFF
-	TRBV20-1	TRBJ2-1	many	TGCAGTGCTACGGGACGTTACAATGAGCAGTTCTTC	CSATGRYNEQFF
-	TRBV24-1	TRBJ1-2	once	TGTGCCACCAGTGATTGGGATCGGAACTATGGCTACACCTTC	CATSDWDRNYGYTF
-	TRBV7-9	TRBJ2-1	few	TGTGCCATAGTAGCGGACTCCTACAATGAGCAGTTCTTC	CAIVADSYNEQFF
TRBD2	TRBV20-1	TRBJ2-3	-	TGCAGTGCAAAGGGGAGGGCAGATACGCAGTATTTC	CSAKGRADTQYF
-	TRBV11-1	TRBJ2-7	-	TGTGCCAGCAGCTTCAGGGCAAGCTCCTACGAGCAGTACTTC	CASSFRASSYEQYF
TRBD1	TRBV5-1	TRBJ2-7	-	TGCGCCAGCAGCTCCGGGGGACAGGGGACAATAGACGAGCAGTACTTC	CASSSGGQGTIDEQYF
-	TRBV20-1	TRBJ2-1	-	TGCAGTGCTAGAGATAACTCCCTCCGCCTAAATGAGCAGTTCTTC	CSARDNSLRLNEQFF
-	TRBV20-1	TRBJ1-1	-	TGCAGTGCCTCGGCGCGGCGGGGGACAGAAGCTTTCTTT	CSASARRGTEAFF
-	TRBV5-1	TRBJ2-7	few	TGCGCCAGCAGCTTGTGGCCGCGTCGGACAGAGAACTACGAGCAGTACTTC	CASSLWPRRTENYEQYF
-	TRBV14	TRBJ1-1	-	TGTGCCAGCAGCCACCTCCTGAACACTGAAGCTTTCTTT	CASSHLLNTEAFF
TRBD2	TRBV7-6	TRBJ2-7	few	TGTGCCAGCAGCTCCGGGGGGGTTTACGGGATTGACTACGAGCAGTACTTC	CASSSGGVYGIDYEQYF
-	TRBV27	TRBJ2-3	once	TGTGCCAGCAGTTTCGGGGATTTTACAGGGAGACAAGATACGCAGTATTTT	CASSFGDFTGRQDTQYF
TRBD1	TRBV6-6	TRBJ2-5	-	TGTGCCAGCAGTTACTCGTCGACAGGGAACGGGCCGTTCCAAGAGACCCAGTACTTC	CASSYSSTGNGPFQETQYF
TRBD1	TRBV20-1	TRBJ2-7	medium-sized	TGCAGTGCTAATGCCCCACCAGGACAGGGGGCGGTTGAGCAGTACTTC	CSANAPPGQGAVEQYF
TRBD2	TRBV5-1	TRBJ2-2	-	TGCGCCAGCAGCGAGGGACTAAGAACGAACACCGGGGAGCTGTTTTTT	CASSEGLRTNTGELFF
-	TRBV19	TRBJ2-3	-	TGTGCCACCGAACAGAGCGGATTTAGCGCAGATACGCAGTATTTT	CATEQSGFSADTQYF
TRBD1	TRBV7-8	TRBJ2-1	once	TGTGCCAGCAGCTTTGGACAGGGCGGTTATGAGCAGTTCTTC	CASSFGQGGYEQFF
-	TRBV20-1	TRBJ2-7	many	TGCAGTGCTAGAGATACCATACTCTACGAGCAGTACTTC	CSARDTILYEQYF
-	TRBV7-9	TRBJ2-1	-	TGTGCCAGCAGCTTATCGGCACTAGCCCCATATGAGCAGCTCTTC	CASSLSALAPYEQLF
TRBD2	TRBV7-9	TRBJ2-3	few	TGTGCCAGCAGCTTTGTGGCTAGCGGGAGTTGGTACCACACAGATACGCAGTATTTT	CASSFVASGSWYHTDTQYF
-	TRBV7-8	TRBJ2-1	many	TGTGCCAGCAGCTTTATCCATTCCTACAATGAGCAGTTCTTC	CASSFIHSYNEQFF
-	TRBV28	TRBJ1-2	-	TGTGCCAGCAGTTCAACCCTCAACTGTGGCTACACCTTC	CASSSTLNCGYTF
TRBD1	TRBV29-1	TRBJ2-3	-	TGCAGCGTGGAAGGGACAGTATCAGATACGCAGTATTTT	CSVEGTVSDTQYF
TRBD2	TRBV10-3	TRBJ2-2	-	TGTGCCATCTCACCAGCGGGATTACAAATGCGGGAGCTGTTTTTT	CAISPAGLQMRELFF
TRBD1	TRBV30	TRBJ1-2	-	TGTGCCTGGAGCGACAGGGTCCGTTTCGGCTACACCTTC	CAWSDRVRFGYTF
TRBD2	TRBV28	TRBJ2-7	-	TGTGCCAGCAGACCCCCCAGCGGGGTATCCTACGAGCAGTACTTC	CASRPPSGVSYEQYF
-	TRBV5-4	TRBJ2-1	-	TGTGCCAGCAGCGCGACAAGTTACAATGAGCAGTTCTTC	CASSATSYNEQFF
-	TRBV5-1	TRBJ1-1	-	TGCGCCGGCAGCCCGGAGACCCAGAGCACTGAAGCTTTCTTT	CAGSPETQSTEAFF
-	TRBV24-1	TRBJ2-2	-	TGTGCCGCTTCCCCACCGAACACCGGGGAGCTGTTTTTT	CAASPPNTGELFF
TRBD2	TRBV7-8	TRBJ2-1	-	TGTGCCAGCAGCTTAGGCCTCGGGACTAGCGGCCTACCGGAGCAGTTCTTC	CASSLGLGTSGLPEQFF
-	TRBV5-1	TRBJ1-5	-	TGCGCCAGCAGCACTAGGAACAATCAGCCCCGGCATTTT	CASSTRNNQPRHF
-	TRBV20-1	TRBJ2-1	-	TGCAGTGTTAGGGACATGTTGGGGGGAGCCTGCAATGAGCCGTTCTTC	CSVRDMLGGACNEPFF
TRBD2	TRBV7-9	TRBJ2-3	-	TGTGTCAGCAGCTTAGCGGGAGCCCCCACAGATACACAGTATTTT	CVSSLAGAPTDTQYF